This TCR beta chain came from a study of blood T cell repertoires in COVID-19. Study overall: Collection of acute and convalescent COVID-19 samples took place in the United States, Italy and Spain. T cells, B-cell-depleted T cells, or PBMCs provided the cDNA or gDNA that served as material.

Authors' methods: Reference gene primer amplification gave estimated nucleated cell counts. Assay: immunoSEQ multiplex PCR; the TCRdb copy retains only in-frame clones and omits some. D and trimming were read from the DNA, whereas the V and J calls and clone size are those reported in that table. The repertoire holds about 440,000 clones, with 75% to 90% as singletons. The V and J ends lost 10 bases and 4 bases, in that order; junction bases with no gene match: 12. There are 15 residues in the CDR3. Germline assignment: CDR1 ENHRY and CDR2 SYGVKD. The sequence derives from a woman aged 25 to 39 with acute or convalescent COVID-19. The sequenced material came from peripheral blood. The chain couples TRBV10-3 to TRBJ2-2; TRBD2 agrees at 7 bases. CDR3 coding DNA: TGTGCCACCCGTGCCCGACCGGGGGGCACCGGGGAGCTGTTTTTT. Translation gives CATRARPGGTGELFF.